This T cell receptor beta chain came from a study of breast tumors, draining lymph nodes, adjacent tissues. TCRdb re-derived calls from the multiplex PCR reads in MiXCR, one entry per CDR3 protein. The table has over 200,000 distinct CDR3 sequences, 32% seen once; the top ten hold roughly 1.3%. Samples came from axillary lymph nodes draining the breast cancer. Study-wide findings and caveats: Findings are consistent with lymph node origin and intratumoral expansion of most tumor T cells. Luminal-like breast cancer showed significantly higher tumor–nontumor repertoire similarity than basal-like. Tumor T cell lymph node origin was a supported hypothesis, not proven. Tumor repertoires ranked between lymph nodes and nontumor tissue in diversity, with V and J gene preferences.

As for this clonotype: What it binds is unknown. The junction differs from germline at one of its ends, possibly a read error.

The germline CDR1 and CDR2 sequences are DFQATT and SNEGSKA (reference sequence). This CDR3 has 12 amino acids. The sequenced sample consisted of axillary lymph node tissue. This TCR was sampled from a female donor with breast cancer. Some clones in this sample may be carry-over from other donors' samples. The chain combines TRBV20-1 with TRBJ2-7, with D possibly matching TRBD2 (7 bases). The CDR3 protein is CSASDGGLEPYF. The DNA for the CDR3 is TGCAGTGCTAGTGACGGGGGGCTCGAGCCGTACTTC.